This T cell receptor beta chain was sequenced in a study of T cells in localized non-small cell lung cancer. Regarding the study as a whole: Sequence data derive from only one tumor region, so heterogeneity remains possible. Uninvolved nearby lung showed the greatest T cell clonality, exceeding that found in tumor. Longer overall survival accompanied higher blood T cell density.

This clone is medium-sized within its sample. Its antigen is still unknown. Profiling relied on immunoSEQ multiplex PCR, and the TCRdb table lists in-frame clones only, not all of them. The table includes tens of thousands of clones, about four fifths detected once. Looked up from germline, CDR1 is LGHNA and CDR2 is YNFKEQ. The V end lost 0 bases, the J end lost 8 bases, and 10 bases lay between the germline ends. There are 13 residues in the CDR3. The clonotype comes from a male donor older than 55 with stage II lung adenocarcinoma. Specimen: peripheral blood mononuclear cells, collected before any cancer treatment. The chain joins TRBV4-2 to TRBJ1-2; D gene ambiguous. In DNA form, the CDR3 reads TGTGCCAGCAGCCAAGAGAATGGGAACGGCTACACCTTC. The encoded protein is CASSQENGNGYTF.